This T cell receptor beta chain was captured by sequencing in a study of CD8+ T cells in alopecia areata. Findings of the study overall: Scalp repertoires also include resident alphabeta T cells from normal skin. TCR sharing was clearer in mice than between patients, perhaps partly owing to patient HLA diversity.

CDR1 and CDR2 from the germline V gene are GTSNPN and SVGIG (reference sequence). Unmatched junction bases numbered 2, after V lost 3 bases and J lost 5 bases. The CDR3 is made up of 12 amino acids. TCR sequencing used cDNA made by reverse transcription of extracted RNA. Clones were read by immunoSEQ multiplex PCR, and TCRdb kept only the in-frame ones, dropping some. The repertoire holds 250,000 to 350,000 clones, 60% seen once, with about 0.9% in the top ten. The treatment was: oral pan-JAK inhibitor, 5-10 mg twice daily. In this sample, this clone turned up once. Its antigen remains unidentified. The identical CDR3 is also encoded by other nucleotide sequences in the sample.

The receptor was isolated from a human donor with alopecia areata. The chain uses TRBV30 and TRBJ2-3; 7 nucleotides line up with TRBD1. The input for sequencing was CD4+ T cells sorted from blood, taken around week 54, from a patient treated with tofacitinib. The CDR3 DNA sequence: TGTGCCTGGAGCCCAGGGGGAGATACGCAGTATTTT. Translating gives CAWSPGGDTQYF.